Shown below are 16 T cell receptor beta chains from a single sample sequenced in a study of T cell changes during pregnancy in multiple sclerosis. Assay: immunoSEQ multiplex PCR; the TCRdb copy retains only in-frame clones and omits some. The data show about 39,000 clones, around 93% seen once. Sequenced here: CD4+ T cells from peripheral blood mononuclear cells, sampled in the first trimester of pregnancy. Receptors originate from a female donor with multiple sclerosis, enrolled in a pregnancy study.

V gene TRBV7-3 combines with J gene TRBJ2-7; D gene ambiguous. Trimming pared 1 base from V and 1 base from J, leaving 11 bases between. This CDR3 has 15 amino acids. In germline, CDR1 is SGHTA, CDR2 FQGTGA. The CDR3 loop reads CASSLSPARSYEQYF. The CDR3 DNA follows: TGTGCCAGCAGCTTAAGTCCAGCGAGATCCTACGAGCAGTACTTC. Drawing the rest from reference TRBV7-3 and TRBJ2-7, the complete variable domain is GAGVSQTPSNKVTEKGKYVELRCDPISGHTALYWYRQSLGQGPEFLIYFQGTGAADDSGLPNDRFFAVRPEGSVSTLKIQRTERGDSAVYLCASSLSPARSYEQYFGPGTRLTVT.

This chain links TRBV27 with TRBJ2-3; TRBD2 matches at 14 bases. J lost 3 bases, V lost 6 bases, and 17 bases had no gene match. Germline loops: CDR1 MNHEY, CDR2 SMNVEV (reference sequence). The CDR3 contains 20 residues. CDR3 sequence reads: CASSPRGLAGVWERTDTQYF. DNA for the CDR3: TGTGCCAGCAGCCCCAGGGGACTAGCGGGAGTGTGGGAGCGAACAGATACGCAGTATTTT.

The V call is TRBV2, the J call TRBJ1-1; 8 positions match TRBD1. CDR3 length equals 15 residues. The trim removed 5 bases at V and 5 bases at J, leaving 10 bases unmatched. The germline V gene has CDR1 SNHLY and CDR2 FYNNEI. Here the CDR3 reads CASSPNPGQGTEAFF. The CDR3, as DNA: TGTGCCAGCAGTCCCAATCCCGGACAGGGAACTGAAGCTTTCTTT.

V and J are TRBV2 and TRBJ1-1; weak D call: TRBD1 (6 bases). The CDR3 loop spans 13 amino acids. CDR1 SNHLY and CDR2 FYNNEI come from the germline V gene. Trimming shortened V by 5 bases and J by 0 bases, and 7 bases separated the two germline ends. The CDR3 region is CASSRQVNTEAFF. The CDR3 DNA reads TGTGCCAGCAGTCGACAGGTGAACACTGAAGCTTTCTTT.

This chain connects TRBV9 to TRBJ2-4; a possible D gene is TRBD2 (6 bases). Trimming cost V 2 bases and J 9 bases, with 15 bases left between them. Germline assignment: CDR1 SGDLS and CDR2 YYNGEE. CDR3 size: 14 residues. The CDR3 sequence is CASSVGGSSGIQYF. The DNA for the CDR3 is TGTGCCAGCAGCGTTGGGGGGTCCAGCGGCATTCAGTACTTC.

The chain links TRBV27 to TRBJ2-2; 9 nucleotides match TRBD1. The CDR3 has 17 amino acids. V trimming: 3 bases; J trimming: 6 bases; junction bases outside the gene matches: 11. CDR1 and CDR2 from the germline V gene are MNHEY and SMNVEV (reference sequence). This CDR3 is CASSLIAGTGIPGELFF. The CDR3 nucleotides are TGTGCCAGCAGTTTGATCGCCGGGACAGGGATCCCCGGGGAGCTGTTTTTT.

This clone was seen just once. This rearrangement joins TRBV28 to TRBJ2-1, with TRBD2 matching over 8 bases. In germline, CDR1 is MDHEN, CDR2 SYDVKM. The CDR3 consists of 16 residues. The J segment lost 8 bases and the V segment lost 5 bases, leaving 14 bases of the junction unmatched. The CDR3 spells CASSSQTAGAGYEQFF. The CDR3 coding sequence is TGTGCCAGCAGTAGCCAGACAGCGGGGGCCGGGTATGAGCAGTTCTTC.

This chain connects TRBV5-4 to TRBJ2-2, with 8 bases fitting TRBD1. This CDR3 comprises 16 residues. CDR1 is SGHNT, CDR2 YYREEE, per germline (reference sequence). Losses at the gene ends were 4 bases for V and 4 bases for J; bases not matched to a gene: 9. Here the CDR3 DNA reads TGTGCCAGCAGCCAACCCTCGACAGGGGTCACCGGGGAGCTGTTTTTT. It specifies CASSQPSTGVTGELFF.

The chain uses TRBV10-3 and TRBJ2-7, with 7 bases that match TRBD1. Germline assignment: CDR1 ENHRY and CDR2 SYGVKD. V was clipped by 2 bases and J by 1 base; unmatched bases: 5. There are 15 residues in the CDR3. The CDR3 here is CAISEGDRVSYEQYF. In DNA, the CDR3 is TGTGCCATCAGTGAGGGCGACAGGGTATCCTACGAGCAGTACTTC.

This clone occurred once. The genes are TRBV7-9 and TRBJ2-1, with 8 bases aligning to TRBD2. Germline CDR1 and CDR2: SEHNR and FQNEAQ (reference sequence). The CDR3 covers 15 residues. The junction had 9 bases not matched to a gene; V was cut back by 1 base and J by 10 bases. CDR3 region: CASSLEAGRAREQFF. CDR3 DNA: TGTGCCAGCAGCTTAGAGGCCGGGAGGGCCAGGGAGCAGTTCTTC.

The rearrangement uses TRBV5-6 and TRBJ2-2; 10 nucleotides match TRBD1. The CDR3 is made up of 15 amino acids. In germline, CDR1 is SGHDT, CDR2 YYEEEE. Trimming cost V 4 bases and J 7 bases; bases outside gene matches: 7. Here the CDR3 reads CASSLTGGISGELFF. The DNA of the CDR3 is TGTGCCAGCAGCCTGACAGGGGGCATTAGCGGGGAGCTGTTTTTT.

The rearrangement links TRBV5-1 to TRBJ2-5, with 7 bases that match TRBD2. The length of the CDR3 is 13 residues. V shed 3 bases, J shed 1 base, and the junction held 0 bases outside the gene matches. Germline lookup yields CDR1 SGHRS and CDR2 YFSETQ. CDR3 in amino acids: CASSWGGQETQYF. The CDR3 bases are TGCGCCAGCAGCTGGGGGGGCCAAGAGACCCAGTACTTC.

In nucleotides, the CDR3 is TGTGCCAGCAGCCCCATAGCGGGAGGCGGCACAGATACGCAGTATTTT. This encodes CASSPIAGGGTDTQYF. The chain uses TRBV5-4 and TRBJ2-3, with TRBD2 matching 10 bases. This CDR3 spans 16 amino acids. The junction had 6 bases not matched to a gene; V was cut back by 4 bases and J by 1 base. Germline lookup yields CDR1 SGHNT and CDR2 YYREEE (reference sequence).

V is TRBV6-5 and J is TRBJ2-5; possibly TRBD1 for D (5 bases). The end of the DNA aligns better with TRBJ2-7, so the J call may be wrong. Per germline, CDR1 MNHEY and CDR2 SVGAGI. The CDR3 contains 14 residues. The CDR3 protein is CASKLRQISYEQYF. The CDR3, as DNA: TGTGCCAGTAAATTGAGACAGATCTCCTACGAGCAGTACTTC.

This chain links TRBV29-1 with TRBJ2-3; the D is unclear. Germline V gives CDR1 SQVTM, CDR2 ANQGSEA. The CDR3 length is 17 residues. V was shortened by 5 bases and J by 0 bases, with 21 bases between the two germline ends. As DNA, the CDR3 is TGCAGCGTTAATCCCCTCGAACACAGACCCAGCACAGATACGCAGTATTTT. Its protein is CSVNPLEHRPSTDTQYF.

The J gene is TRBJ2-1, the V gene TRBV29-1, with TRBD1 as a possible D gene (5 bases). Trimming removed 7 bases at V and 2 bases at J, with 21 bases between. The germline gives CDR1 SQVTM, CDR2 ANQGSEA. This CDR3 has 16 amino acids. In DNA, the CDR3 is TGCAGCGCAGCCCTTCCGGCGACAGCTACCTACAATGAGCAGTTCTTC. Its translation is CSAALPATATYNEQFF.